The 3 T cell receptor beta chains below all came from one sample that was sequenced in a study of blood T cell repertoires in COVID-19. The table came from immunoSEQ multiplex PCR; TCRdb's copy has only in-frame clones and leaves some out. The table records about 290,000 clones, under 90% of them present only once. Sequences were obtained from peripheral blood. The receptors stem from a woman aged 30 to 39 with COVID-19, enrolled during active disease.

The rearrangement uses TRBV5-5 and TRBJ1-4; D gene ambiguous. This CDR3 is built from 18 residues. The V gene lost 2 bases and the J gene lost 0 bases, with 17 bases spanning the gap. Per germline, CDR1 SGHKS and CDR2 YYEKEE (reference sequence). The CDR3 sequence: CASSFLTFYSPTNEKLFF. CDR3 nucleotide sequence: TGTGCCAGCAGCTTCCTAACCTTTTATTCCCCAACTAATGAAAAACTGTTTTTT.

The V gene is TRBV15, the J gene TRBJ2-7; D is perhaps TRBD2 (6 bases). CDR3 length: 18 amino acids. The germline V and J ends were trimmed by 6 bases and 0 bases, with 24 bases remaining between them. Per the germline V gene, CDR1 is LNHNV and CDR2 is YYDKDF (reference sequence). CDR3 in DNA: TGTGCCACCAGACATTACCTTCCGGGGACTCCAAGCTCCTACGAGCAGTACTTC. Translation: CATRHYLPGTPSSYEQYF.

CDR3 loop: CASSQAGDGYTF. CDR3 sequence (DNA): TGCGCCAGCAGCCAAGCGGGGGACGGCTACACCTTC. The chain employs TRBV4-1 and TRBJ1-2; maybe TRBD1 (5 bases). Germline CDR1 is MGHRA and CDR2 is YSYEKL. V was shortened by 1 base and J by 8 bases, with 8 bases between the two germline ends. The CDR3 spans 12 residues.